This is a list of T cell receptor beta chains from one sample in a study of shared clonotypes between healthy human individuals. TCRdb's copy holds only in-frame clones and misses some; the assay was immunoSEQ multiplex PCR. In the table there are a few million clones, about 92% of which are singletons. Sequencing used naive CD4+ T cells sorted from blood. All receptors derive from a young man in good health. Each CDR3 is given with its conserved first and last residue. Each record gives: D gene, clone size, J gene, V gene, CDR3 protein, CDR3 DNA. A D gene is named only where the DNA matches it firmly. Not every row has a clone size; where given, it reads once, few, many or a size class.

-	-	TRBJ1-1	TRBV5-6	CASSLGQIMNTEAFF	TGTGCCAGCAGCTTGGGACAGATCATGAACACTGAAGCTTTCTTT
-	few	TRBJ1-4	TRBV28	CASSPRKLFF	TGTGCCAGCAGTCCTCGGAAACTGTTTTTT
-	once	TRBJ1-5	TRBV11-2	CASSPGVGQPQHF	TGTGCCAGCAGCCCAGGGGTAGGTCAGCCCCAGCATTTT
-	-	TRBJ2-7	TRBV2	CASITDLGSYEQYF	TGTGCCAGCATTACGGACCTGGGCTCCTACGAGCAGTACTTC
TRBD2	-	TRBJ2-5	TRBV7-9	CASSLGLAEETQYF	TGTGCCAGCAGCCTGGGACTAGCGGAAGAGACCCAGTACTTC
-	-	TRBJ2-2	TRBV11-2	CASRYREIDTGELFF	TGTGCCAGCAGATACAGGGAGATAGACACCGGGGAGCTGTTTTTT
TRBD1	-	TRBJ1-2	TRBV6-1	CASRLGTGPYGYTF	TGTGCCAGCAGACTCGGGACAGGACCATATGGCTACACCTTC
-	-	TRBJ2-1	TRBV7-9	CASSFTSGEGEQFF	TGTGCCAGCAGCTTTACGTCGGGTGAAGGGGAGCAGTTCTTC
-	once	TRBJ2-7	TRBV9	CASSVATGSSYEQYF	TGTGCCAGCAGCGTAGCTACAGGGAGCTCCTACGAGCAGTACTTC
-	-	TRBJ2-1	TRBV6-5	CASSQGGKRFF	TGTGCCAGCAGTCAAGGGGGAAAACGGTTCTTC
-	-	TRBJ1-6	TRBV30	CAWSAGMDSPLHF	TGTGCCTGGAGTGCAGGGATGGACTCACCCCTCCACTTT
TRBD2	-	TRBJ2-7	TRBV10-1	CASSEPSGRKSYEQYF	TGCGCCAGCAGTGAACCAAGCGGGAGAAAATCCTACGAGCAGTACTTC
-	-	TRBJ2-3	TRBV5-6	CASSLATVHPSTDTQYF	TGTGCCAGCAGCTTGGCGACAGTCCACCCTAGCACAGATACGCAGTATTTT
TRBD2	-	TRBJ2-7	TRBV30	CAFTTSGYEQYF	TGTGCCTTTACGACTAGCGGCTACGAGCAGTACTTC
TRBD1	-	TRBJ1-2	TRBV4-3	CASSQVGQVYGYTF	TGCGCCAGCAGCCAAGTGGGACAGGTCTATGGCTACACCTTC
-	-	TRBJ2-6	TRBV18	CASSPLSVGGANVLTF	TGTGCCAGCTCACCCCTGAGTGTTGGTGGGGCCAACGTCCTGACTTTC
TRBD1	once	TRBJ2-3	TRBV30	CAWSAGQGPSTDTQYF	TGTGCCTGGAGTGCGGGACAGGGGCCCTCCACAGATACGCAGTATTTT
-	-	TRBJ1-3	TRBV11-2	CASSLHQLGLSGNTIYF	TGTGCCAGCAGCTTACACCAGCTGGGACTCTCTGGAAACACCATATATTTT
-	-	TRBJ2-7	TRBV7-9	CASSQRTLVTHEQYF	TGTGCCAGCAGCCAAAGGACTCTAGTTACCCACGAGCAGTACTTC
-	few	TRBJ1-6	TRBV6-4	CASSGNLNSPLHF	TGTGCCAGCAGTGGAAACCTGAATTCACCCCTCCACTTT
-	-	TRBJ2-5	TRBV9	CASSVEGGETQYF	TGTGCCAGCAGCGTAGAGGGGGGAGAGACCCAGTACTTC
-	-	TRBJ1-3	TRBV28	CASRPTGHTIYF	TGTGCCAGCAGGCCAACGGGACACACTATATATTTT
TRBD2	-	TRBJ2-1	TRBV5-6	CASSSPGLAGGPNEQFF	TGTGCCAGCAGCTCTCCCGGACTAGCGGGGGGGCCGAATGAGCAGTTCTTC
-	once	TRBJ2-7	TRBV28	CASSLWAQGPYEQYF	TGTGCCAGCAGTTTATGGGCCCAGGGCCCCTACGAGCAGTACTTC
-	-	TRBJ1-1	TRBV19	CASSMGPRDTDTEAFF	TGTGCCAGTAGTATGGGACCCAGAGATACTGACACTGAAGCTTTCTTT